This TCR beta chain is from a study of blood T cell repertoires in COVID-19. About the study: Researchers got acute and convalescent COVID-19 samples from the United States, Italy and Spain.

Profiled with immunoSEQ multiplex PCR; TCRdb holds only in-frame clones, not every one. The sample consists of a few hundred thousand clones, about 80% of them appearing once. V lost 4 bases and J 0 bases, leaving 15 bases between the germline ends. CDR3 length: 17 residues. The germline V gene has CDR1 LNHDA and CDR2 SQIVND (reference sequence). Specimen: peripheral blood. The rearrangement links TRBV19 to TRBJ1-4; TRBD1 might be the D (6 bases). The source of this sequence is a person between 70 and 80 years old with COVID-19, enrolled during active disease. The CDR3 DNA reads as TGTGCCAGTAGTAATGTAGTGGGACAATCAACTAATGAAAAACTGTTTTTT. Amino acids: CASSNVVGQSTNEKLFF.